A single sample gave rise to the 5 T cell receptor beta chains below, sequenced in a study of T cell responses to AZD1222 COVID-19 vaccine. TCRdb's table, derived via immunoSEQ multiplex PCR, lists solely in-frame clones and lacks some. Counted here are 200,000 or so clones, about nine tenths occurring once; the ten biggest clones make up 2.5% to 3%. The starting material was peripheral blood, obtained on day 0 of MenACWY control vaccination. These receptors all stem from an adult in good health.

The chain employs TRBV9 and TRBJ1-6; the match to TRBD1 covers 11 bases. Germline V lookup: CDR1 SGDLS, CDR2 YYNGEE. With V trimmed by 0 bases and J by 10 bases, 6 bases remained unmatched. This CDR3 is built from 16 residues. Here the CDR3 DNA reads TGTGCCAGCAGCGTAGGGGGGACAGGGGGAGGATCACCCCTCCACTTT. Protein sequence: CASSVGGTGGGSPLHF.

The chain couples TRBV4-3 to TRBJ1-5; 7 nucleotides agree with TRBD1. Germline trimming cut 0 bases from V and 8 bases from J; bases unmatched to any gene: 13. The germline gives CDR1 LGHNA, CDR2 YSLEER. This CDR3 is built from 17 residues. For the CDR3, the DNA is TGCGCCAGCAGCCAAGATTTAATGGGACAGCTTTTTAAGCCCCAGCATTTT. Protein: CASSQDLMGQLFKPQHF.

The rearrangement links TRBV6-5 to TRBJ1-4; D perhaps matches TRBD1 (5 bases). This CDR3 comprises 15 residues. CDR1 and CDR2 (germline): MNHEY, SVGAGI. The ends were cut back, 0 bases at V and 10 bases at J, with 15 bases in the middle. The CDR3 here is CASSYSQGSGIKLFF. The CDR3 coding sequence is TGTGCCAGCAGTTACTCGCAGGGCAGTGGGATAAAACTGTTTTTT.

This rearrangement joins TRBV5-1 to TRBJ2-1, with D perhaps being TRBD1 or TRBD2 (5 bases each). Per germline, CDR1 SGHRS and CDR2 YFSETQ. The V and J ends lost 5 bases and 3 bases respectively, with 12 bases between them. CDR3 size: 14 residues. Written as DNA, the CDR3 is TGCGCCAGCAGGGGGGATGGGATCTACAATGAGCAGTTCTTC. This translates into CASRGDGIYNEQFF.

This chain uses TRBV27 with TRBJ2-7, with D possibly matching TRBD2 (5 bases). The CDR3 is 15 amino acids. The ends were cut back, 5 bases at V and 3 bases at J, with 17 bases in the middle. Germline loops: CDR1 MNHEY, CDR2 SMNVEV (reference sequence). CDR3: CASSIGSGMGYEQYF. The DNA of the CDR3 is TGTGCCAGCAGTATTGGGTCGGGGATGGGCTACGAGCAGTACTTC.